The sequence of this T cell receptor (beta chain) was determined in a study of cytomegalovirus exposure and HLA in healthy donors. Study conclusions and caveats: The study flagged about 160 TCR beta chains as cytomegalovirus-associated. Researchers reportedly found TCR beta sequences accurately predicted most subjects' HLA-A and HLA-B alleles. The only immune exposure information that was available was CMV serostatus.

Germline V CDR1 and CDR2: SGDLS, YYNGEE. V lost 5 bases and J lost 0; bases outside the gene matches: 5. The CDR3 has 14 amino acids. With regard to this clone: Its antigen is not known.

Everyone who donated was a healthy bone marrow donor. The study ran its PCR with 60 Vbeta and 13 Jbeta primers. The repertoire was sequenced with immunoSEQ multiplex PCR; TCRdb's copy has only in-frame clones and lacks some. The table lists more than 110,000 clones, about four fifths of them singletons. The chain employs TRBV9 and TRBJ2-7; 7 bases match TRBD2. This receptor was taken from a male donor in good health and CMV-seronegative. The sequencing input was PBMCs. The CDR3 bases are TGTGCCAGCAGTTGGGCTAGCGGCTCCTACGAGCAGTACTTC. Translated: CASSWASGSYEQYF.